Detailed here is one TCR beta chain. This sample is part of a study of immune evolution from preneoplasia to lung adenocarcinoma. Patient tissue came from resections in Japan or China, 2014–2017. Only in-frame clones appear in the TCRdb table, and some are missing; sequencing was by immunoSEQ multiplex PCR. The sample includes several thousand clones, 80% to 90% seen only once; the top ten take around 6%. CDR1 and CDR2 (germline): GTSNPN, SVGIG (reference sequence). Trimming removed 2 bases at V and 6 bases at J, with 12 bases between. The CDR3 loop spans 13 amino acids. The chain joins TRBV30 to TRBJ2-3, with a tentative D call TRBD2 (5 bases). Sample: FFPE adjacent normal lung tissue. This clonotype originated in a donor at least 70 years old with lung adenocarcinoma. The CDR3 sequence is CAWSSTPGDTQYF. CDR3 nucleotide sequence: TGTGCCTGGAGTAGCACCCCGGGGGATACGCAGTATTTT.